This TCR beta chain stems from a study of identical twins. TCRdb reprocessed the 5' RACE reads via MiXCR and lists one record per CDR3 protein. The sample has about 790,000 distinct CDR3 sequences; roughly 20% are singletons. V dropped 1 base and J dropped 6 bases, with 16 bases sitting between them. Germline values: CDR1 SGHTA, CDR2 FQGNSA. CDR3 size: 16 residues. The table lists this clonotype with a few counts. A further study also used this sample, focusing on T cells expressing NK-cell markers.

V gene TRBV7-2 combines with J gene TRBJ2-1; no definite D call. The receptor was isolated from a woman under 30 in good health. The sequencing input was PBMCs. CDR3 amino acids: CASSLVRQYQPNEQFF. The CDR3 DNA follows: TGTGCCAGCAGCTTAGTGAGGCAGTACCAACCCAATGAGCAGTTCTTC.